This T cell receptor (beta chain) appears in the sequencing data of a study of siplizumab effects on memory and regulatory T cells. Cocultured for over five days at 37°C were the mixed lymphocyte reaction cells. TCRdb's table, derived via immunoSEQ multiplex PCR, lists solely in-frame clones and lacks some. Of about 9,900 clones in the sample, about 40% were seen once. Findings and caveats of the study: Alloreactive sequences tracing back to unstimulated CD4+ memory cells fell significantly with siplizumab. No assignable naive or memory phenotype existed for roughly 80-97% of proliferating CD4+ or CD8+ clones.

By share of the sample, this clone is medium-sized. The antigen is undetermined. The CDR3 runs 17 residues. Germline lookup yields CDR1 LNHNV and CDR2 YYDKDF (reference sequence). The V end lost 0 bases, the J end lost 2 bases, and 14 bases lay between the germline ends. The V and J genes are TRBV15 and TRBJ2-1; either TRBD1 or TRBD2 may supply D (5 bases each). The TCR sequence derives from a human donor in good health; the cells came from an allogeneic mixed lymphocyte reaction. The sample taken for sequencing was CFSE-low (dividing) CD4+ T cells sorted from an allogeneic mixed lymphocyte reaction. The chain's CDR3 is CATSRDRGASAYNEQFF. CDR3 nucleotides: TGTGCCACCAGCAGAGATAGAGGGGCTTCCGCCTACAATGAGCAGTTCTTC.